This T cell receptor (beta chain) originates from a study of blood T cell repertoires in COVID-19. Assay used: immunoSEQ multiplex PCR; TCRdb lists only in-frame clones, some missing. In the table there are 85,000 to 130,000 clones, roughly nine tenths of which are singletons. The specimen was peripheral blood. The source is a man aged 55 to 70 with acute or convalescent COVID-19.

The CDR3 bases are TGTGCCAGCAGGGGCGGGACGGATGGCTACACCTTC. Encoded protein: CASRGGTDGYTF. This sequence joins TRBV25-1 and TRBJ1-2; TRBD1 is a possible D gene (5 bases). Germline CDR1 MGHDK, CDR2 SYGVNS. There are 12 residues in the CDR3. V lost 6 bases and J lost 6, with 11 bases in between.